The text below deals with one TCR beta chain. The antigen it binds to is not known. No much larger clone is present one base from it, and per-base qualities are unavailable. These data belong to a study of blood T cell repertoires in COVID-19 (dated by TCRdb to the early 2020s). About the study as a whole: The collaborator samples originated in the United States, Italy and Spain and spanned the acute and convalescent phases of COVID-19. The prospective study material was composed of cDNA or gDNA derived from T cells, B-cell-depleted T cells, or PBMCs. The dataset comprised deeply sampled blood TCRbeta repertoires from subjects exposed to, actively infected with, or recovered from COVID-19. The repertoires were released in a freely available public database meant as a resource for research on the immune response to SARS-CoV-2. Samples came from the ongoing ImmuneRACE study (first 160 participants) plus 1,254 subjects from 6 global collaborators. The sample metadata nearly always contained a de-identified subject ID, COVID-19 status, age in years and sex. HLA class I and class II types, where available, came from metadata supplied by the sample provider rather than from assay-based typing.

The immunoSEQ Assay, a bias-controlled multiplex PCR, was used to amplify TCRbeta CDR3 regions from genomic DNA. The authors' pipeline ran thus. Nucleated cell counts per sample were estimated from amplification of reference gene primers within the assay. To quantify the absolute abundance of each unique TCRbeta CDR3 rearrangement, sequence reads were collapsed and filtered. Productive Simpson clonality was computed per sample as the square root of Simpson's diversity index over productive rearrangements. The clones in this table, taken by TCRdb from immuneACCESS, are in-frame only. Not every clone is retained; where verified, under half of the shortfall comes from an unresolved V gene, and the cause of the rest is unknown. That table is the source of V, J and clone size, and D and trimming were worked out from the DNA. The sample table lists fewer than 110,000 clones, around 82% of them with a count of one. The ten largest clonotypes hold approximately 13% of the sample.

Taken from cysteine to phenylalanine, the CDR3 has 17 residues. Only the CDR3 part of the read is kept: 51 bases, read in frame from the first base. At the junction V is shortened by 0 bases and J by 1 base, with 13 bases in between. Each collaborating institution followed its own protocols to collect whole blood in K2EDTA tubes. For TCRbeta analysis, collaborator samples were shipped as frozen whole blood, as isolated PBMCs, or as DNA extracted from either sample type. What the research found in general, with its limitations: Clinical and demographic metadata were provided uncurated, with the amount varying by source and participant.

The V and J segments used are TRBV23-1 and TRBJ2-4, with TRBD1 as a weak D call on 5 bases. TRBV23-1 is an open reading frame, and its role is uncertain. The material sequenced was peripheral blood. The clonotype originates from a human donor in a cohort sampled during active or convalescent COVID-19. The CDR3 region: CASSQSYRRWAKNIQYF. The DNA sequence is as follows: TGCGCCAGCAGTCAATCCTACAGGCGGTGGGCCAAAAACATTCAGTACTTC.